This T cell receptor (beta chain) emerged from a study of response to subunit inactivated influenza vaccine. Study conclusions and caveats: It was the authors' suggestion that each seasonal influenza vaccination recruits few new T cells.

The CDR3 is 12 amino acids. Germline V gene data show CDR1 as ENHRY and CDR2 as SYGVKD. The V and J ends lost 2 bases and 5 bases respectively, with 6 bases between them. In TCRdb, the RT-PCR reads were re-called with MiXCR into one record per CDR3 protein. The sample holds more than 550,000 distinct CDR3 sequences, approximately 10% seen once. This clonotype has at least ten counts. What it binds is not known. The sample was also reused in another study, on T cells expressing NK-cell markers. That report notes: 5'RACE template switching with UMIs generated TCR beta cDNA. Serological testing identified seven of the eight sequenced donors as HCMV-seropositive and one as seronegative. Sorting of alpha-beta TCR T cells alone was achieved in several experiments with an anti-gamma-delta TCR antibody. Each of six donors carried dominant NKG2C+ clonotypes accounting for about 1.0-8% of CD8+ T cells.

The material was PBMCs from blood, obtained on the day of vaccination. The chain uses TRBV10-3 and TRBJ2-5; either TRBD1 or TRBD2 may supply D (5 bases each). The sequence was collected from a man between 45 and 60 years old who received an inactivated influenza vaccine. Written as DNA, the CDR3 is TGTGCCATCAGTGAGGAGGGGGAGACCCAGTACTTC. It codes for CAISEEGETQYF.